This TCR beta chain originates from a study of CD4 and CD8 cells across lung adenocarcinoma regions listed by TCRdb under 2018. Background for the entire study: The study examined intratumor heterogeneity of the T cell receptor repertoire by comparing tumor centers with tumor margins.

The library was built by means of PCR. These reads were obtained on a HiSeq X Ten. TCRdb applied fastp at Q25 and MiXCR to the public reads, then kept only in-frame beta chains. Identical CDR3 proteins give one entry, which carries the most common genes and DNA. Here the sample has about 19,000 distinct CDR3 sequences; 46% occur a single time. The ten most abundant clones make up roughly 19% of the sample. Note on this clonotype: Its antigen remains undetermined. There are no base qualities to consult, and no much larger clone falls within one base.

Patients with localized lung adenocarcinoma, a subtype of non-small cell lung cancer, were used as donors. Samples were obtained from the margins of localized lung adenocarcinomas. CD4+ T cells from tumor tissue were profiled separately from CD8+ T cells for TCR repertoire analysis. The TCR sequence derives from a male donor with lung adenocarcinoma. The CD4 and CD8 labels of this study may be unreliable. Sequences were obtained from CD4+ T cells from the margin of a lung tumor. This specimen's cell subset or site label, per the study, means: tumor margin region.

The CDR3 protein: CASRTYRGGAQETQYF. The sequence in DNA is TGTGCCAGCAGGACCTACCGCGGGGGGGCTCAGGAGACCCAGTACTTC. This receptor chain uses TRBV6-1 and TRBJ2-1; 9 bases in between match TRBD2. The tail of the sequence fits TRBJ2-5 better, so the J call may be wrong. CDR1 and CDR2 were assigned from the germline V gene as MNHNS and SASEGT. Including cysteine and phenylalanine, the CDR3 has 16 amino acids. The entry retains the CDR3 DNA only, 48 bases that are in frame from base 1.